These 9 T cell receptor beta chains share one sample of origin, sequenced in a study of blood T cell repertoires in COVID-19. The method was immunoSEQ multiplex PCR; TCRdb's version includes in-frame clones alone and lacks a portion of them. In the table there are approximately 400,000 clones, around 87% of which are singletons. Sequenced: PBMCs or T cells enriched from blood (not recorded which). The receptors shown here come from a man aged 30 to 45 who had recovered from COVID-19.

This chain links TRBV6-1 with TRBJ2-7; TRBD1 aligns across 9 bases. The V and J ends lost 3 bases and 1 base, in that order; junction bases with no gene match: 4. CDR3 size: 15 residues. Germline assignment: CDR1 MNHNS and CDR2 SASEGT. CDR3 coding DNA: TGTGCCAGCAGTGACGAGGGGACAGGGTCCTACGAGCAGTACTTC. Translating it yields CASSDEGTGSYEQYF.

This rearrangement joins TRBV6-5 to TRBJ1-3; maybe TRBD1 (5 bases). Trimming took off 6 bases at V and 0 bases at J, with 12 bases between the two ends. The CDR3 covers 15 residues. From germline, CDR1 is MNHEY and CDR2 SVGAGI. CDR3 nucleotide sequence: TGTGCCAGCAGCCGGGACTTCTACTCTGGAAACACCATATATTTT. Encoded protein: CASSRDFYSGNTIYF.

The chain combines TRBV27 with TRBJ1-2; D might be TRBD1 (5 bases). The V end was cut by 5 bases, the J end by 4 bases, with 17 bases between. The CDR3 covers 15 residues. The V gene's germline CDR1 is MNHEY and CDR2 SMNVEV (reference sequence). The CDR3 loop reads CASSLTGHGAYGYTF. CDR3 DNA: TGTGCCAGCAGTCTCACGGGCCATGGGGCCTATGGCTACACCTTC.

V usage is TRBV7-2 and J usage is TRBJ1-3, with unresolved D. Trimming left V 1 base short and J 2 bases short, with 12 bases between. This CDR3 comprises 16 residues. The germline CDR1 and CDR2 sequences are SGHTA and FQGNSA. CDR3 region: CASSLGSSGAGNTIYF. CDR3 bases: TGTGCCAGCAGCTTAGGGTCTTCCGGAGCTGGAAACACCATATATTTT.

This chain joins TRBV30 and TRBJ2-5; a weak D match, TRBD2 (6 bases). This CDR3 has 14 residues. V lost 0 bases and J lost 1, with 9 bases in between. The V gene's germline CDR1 is GTSNPN and CDR2 SVGIG (reference sequence). CDR3 in amino acids: CAWSVTGLQETQYF. For the CDR3, the DNA is TGTGCCTGGAGTGTTACGGGACTCCAAGAGACCCAGTACTTC.

The V and J genes are TRBV9 and TRBJ1-2; maybe TRBD1 (5 bases). The germline V and J ends were trimmed by 6 bases and 4 bases, with 13 bases remaining between them. The CDR3 is 13 amino acids. Germline lookup yields CDR1 SGDLS and CDR2 YYNGEE. CDR3 bases: TGTGCCAGCAACGGGGGGGAAACCTATGGCTACACCTTC. This translates into CASNGGETYGYTF. The full variable domain, rest sourced from reference TRBV9 and TRBJ1-2, is DSGVTQTPKHLITATGQRVTLRCSPRSGDLSVYWYQQSLDQGLQFLIQYYNGEERAKGNILERFSAQQFPDLHSELNLSSLELGDSALYFCASNGGETYGYTFGSGTRLTVV.

V usage is TRBV10-3 and J usage is TRBJ2-7; 8 positions agree with TRBD2. CDR1 and CDR2 from the germline V gene are ENHRY and SYGVKD. CDR3 length equals 14 residues. Losses at the gene ends were 3 bases for V and 5 bases for J; bases not matched to a gene: 6. The CDR3, as DNA: TGTGCCATCAGTGATTCGGGGGGGGTAAACGAGCAGTACTTC. This sequence encodes CAISDSGGVNEQYF.

This clone has a count of ten or more. The chain is built from TRBV18 and TRBJ1-1; TRBD1 is a possible D gene (5 bases). This CDR3 comprises 14 residues. Germline V gene lookup returns CDR1 KGHSH and CDR2 LQKENI. V was shortened by 7 bases and J by 4 bases, with 16 bases between the two germline ends. The CDR3 nucleotides read TGTGCCAGCTTTTCGGGGGGAGGAGGCACTGAAGCTTTCTTT. Translated: CASFSGGGGTEAFF.

The chain combines TRBV19 with TRBJ2-7; perhaps TRBD1 as D (5 bases). The germline V gene encodes CDR1 LNHDA and CDR2 SQIVND (reference sequence). This CDR3 has 13 amino acids. Trimming removed 4 bases from V and 4 bases from J, with 11 bases in between. This chain's CDR3 is CASSTNTGYEQYF. The DNA of the CDR3 is TGTGCCAGTAGTACAAATACAGGATACGAGCAGTACTTC.